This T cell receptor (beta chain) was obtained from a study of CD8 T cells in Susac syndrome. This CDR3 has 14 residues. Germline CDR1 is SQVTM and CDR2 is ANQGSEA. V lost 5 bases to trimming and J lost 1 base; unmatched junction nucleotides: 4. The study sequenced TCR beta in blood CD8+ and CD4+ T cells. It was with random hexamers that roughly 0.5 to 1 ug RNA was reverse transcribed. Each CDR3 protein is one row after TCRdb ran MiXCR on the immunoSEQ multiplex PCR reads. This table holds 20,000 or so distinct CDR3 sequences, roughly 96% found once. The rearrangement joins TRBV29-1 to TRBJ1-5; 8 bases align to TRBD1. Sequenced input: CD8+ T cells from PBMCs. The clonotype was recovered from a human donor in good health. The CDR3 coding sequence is TGCAGCGTTCAGACAGGGGAGAGCAATCAGCCCCAGCATTTT. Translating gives CSVQTGESNQPQHF.